This TCR beta chain was retrieved from a study of blood T cells in healthy people across ages. Overall study results and limits: Conclusively comparing naive with antigen-experienced cells was impossible with unsorted PBMCs.

Unmatched junction bases numbered 15, after V lost 2 bases and J lost 0 bases. The CDR3 contains 20 residues. Germline V gene sequence: CDR1 SEHNR, CDR2 FQNEAQ (reference sequence). About 10 milliliters of peripheral blood were drawn from each donor. A minimum of 6 micrograms of total RNA was extracted per sample. In its sample, this clonotype was seen a few times. Antigen unknown. For the second PCR, which ran for roughly 6 to 11 cycles, a sample-barcoded 5' primer and a J-beta primer mix were used. TCRdb processed the 5' RACE reads anew with MiXCR; each CDR3 protein has one entry. Of 800,000 to 950,000 distinct CDR3 sequences listed, roughly 35% were seen once; the top ten hold approximately 12%.

Input material: blood. J is TRBJ2-7 and V is TRBV7-9; 11 positions match TRBD1. This clonotype originated in a man between 18 and 29 years old in good health. This CDR3 is CASSLTQGQGEDYHSYEQYF. CDR3 DNA sequence: TGTGCCAGCAGCTTAACCCAGGGACAGGGGGAAGATTATCACTCCTACGAGCAGTACTTC.